This TCR beta chain was sequenced for a study of blood T cell repertoires in COVID-19. The data were produced by immunoSEQ multiplex PCR, yet TCRdb's version contains in-frame clones alone and is incomplete. This sample has some 340,000 clones, with approximately 91% found just once. Germline CDR1 SGHRS, CDR2 YFSETQ. Trimming took 0 bases from V and 9 from J, leaving 10 bases between them. This CDR3 has 14 residues. Cohorts were assigned according to the clinical history that participants reported. The chain uses TRBV5-1 and TRBJ1-6; D is perhaps TRBD1 (5 bases). The TCR comes from a woman in her twenties or thirties who had been exposed to COVID-19. Sequencing was carried out using PBMCs or T cells enriched from blood (not recorded which). The CDR3 reads CASSLDQGRSPLHF. As DNA, the CDR3 is TGCGCCAGCAGCTTGGACCAGGGCCGTTCACCCCTCCACTTT. The full variable domain, rest sourced from reference TRBV5-1 and TRBJ1-6, is KAGVTQTPRYLIKTRGQQVTLSCSPISGHRSVSWYQQTPGQGLQFLFEYFSETQRNKGNFPGRFSGRQFSNSRSEMNVSTLELGDSALYLCASSLDQGRSPLHFGNGTRLTVT.